Shown below are 6 T cell receptor beta chains from a single sample sequenced in a study of blood T cell repertoires in COVID-19. The assay was immunoSEQ multiplex PCR, and TCRdb's table has in-frame clones only and misses some. The sample lists 140,000 or so clones, approximately 86% occurring once. Sample: peripheral blood. The receptor source for this set is a human donor in a cohort sampled during active COVID-19.

This chain uses TRBV28 with TRBJ1-6, with D uncertain. V was cut by 6 bases and J by 7 bases, with 13 bases left in between. This CDR3 is built from 14 residues. The germline CDR1 and CDR2 sequences are MDHEN and SYDVKM. Written as DNA, the CDR3 is TGTGCCAGCAGAGATCAGGTTGGCAATTCACCCCTCCACTTT. It yields the protein CASRDQVGNSPLHF.

The chain's CDR3 is CATGYNEQFF. The CDR3 coding sequence is TGTGCCACCGGGTACAATGAGCAGTTCTTC. This chain connects TRBV19 to TRBJ2-1; D gene ambiguous. The V and J ends lost 10 bases and 4 bases respectively, with 5 bases between them. CDR1 and CDR2 (germline): LNHDA, SQIVND (reference sequence). The CDR3 has 10 amino acids. Using reference TRBV19 and TRBJ2-1 for the parts outside the CDR3, the full variable domain is DGGITQSPKYLFRKEGQNVTLSCEQNLNHDAMYWYRQDPGQGLRLIYYSQIVNDFQKGDIAEGYSVSREKKESFPLTVTSAQKNPTAFYLCATGYNEQFFGPGTRLTVL.

J is TRBJ2-4 and V is TRBV13; 12 nucleotides match TRBD2. CDR1 and CDR2 (germline): PRHDT, FYEKMQ (reference sequence). This CDR3 is built from 17 residues. The V gene end was trimmed by 5 bases and the J gene end by 3 bases; junction bases not matched to a gene: 8. The CDR3 region is CASSLRTSGADKNIQYF. The CDR3 nucleotides are TGTGCCAGCAGCCTTCGGACTAGCGGGGCTGACAAAAACATTCAGTACTTC.

The chain couples TRBV5-1 to TRBJ1-2, with D maybe TRBD1 (6 bases). Germline V lookup: CDR1 SGHRS, CDR2 YFSETQ. CDR3 size: 14 residues. V gave up 0 bases and J gave up 4 bases, with 10 bases separating them. The CDR3 is CASSLEQGAYGYTF. CDR3 in DNA: TGCGCCAGCAGCTTGGAACAGGGTGCCTATGGCTACACCTTC.

This clone was detected only a few times. This chain joins TRBV7-8 and TRBJ2-3; 8 bases are shared with TRBD2. The germline V gene has CDR1 SGHVS and CDR2 FQNEAQ. Germline trimming cut 6 bases from V and 0 bases from J; bases unmatched to any gene: 8. The CDR3 covers 16 residues. The CDR3 loop is CASRSERGRSTDTQYF. The DNA of the CDR3 is TGTGCCAGCAGAAGCGAGCGGGGGCGTAGCACAGATACGCAGTATTTT. Complete variable domain (other parts from reference TRBV7-8 and TRBJ2-3): GAGVSQSPRYKVAKRGQDVALRCDPISGHVSLFWYQQALGQGPEFLTYFQNEAQLDKSGLPSDRFFAERPEGSVSTLKIQRTQQEDSAVYLCASRSERGRSTDTQYFGPGTRLTVL.

The DNA for the CDR3 is TGTGCCAGCCGGGACTATGACACAGATACGCAGTATTTT. It is translated as CASRDYDTDTQYF. This chain links TRBV27 with TRBJ2-3, with 7 nucleotides matching TRBD2. J gave up 2 bases and V 8 bases, and 4 bases lay outside the gene matches. The CDR3 sequence is 13 residues long. CDR1 is MNHEY and CDR2 is SMNVEV in the germline V gene (reference sequence).